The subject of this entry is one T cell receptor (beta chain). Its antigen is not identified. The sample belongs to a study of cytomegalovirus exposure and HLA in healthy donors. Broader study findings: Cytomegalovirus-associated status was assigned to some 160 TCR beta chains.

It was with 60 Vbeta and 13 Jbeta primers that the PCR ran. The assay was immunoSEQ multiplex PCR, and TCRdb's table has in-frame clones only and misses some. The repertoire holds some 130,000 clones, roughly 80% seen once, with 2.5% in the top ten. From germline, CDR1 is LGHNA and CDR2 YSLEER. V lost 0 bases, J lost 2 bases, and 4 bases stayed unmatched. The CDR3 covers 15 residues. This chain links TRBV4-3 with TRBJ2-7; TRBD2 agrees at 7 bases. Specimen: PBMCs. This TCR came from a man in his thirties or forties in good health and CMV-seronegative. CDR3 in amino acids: CASSQDEGGPYEQYF. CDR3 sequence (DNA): TGCGCCAGCAGCCAAGACGAGGGAGGGCCCTACGAGCAGTACTTC.